This T cell receptor (beta chain) was identified in a study of breast tumors, draining lymph nodes, adjacent tissues. Axillary draining lymph nodes of breast cancer patients supplied the node samples. Trimming took 2 bases from V and 4 from J, leaving 6 bases between them. There are 13 residues in the CDR3. Germline CDR1 reads LGHNA; CDR2 reads YSLEER. Of note for this clonotype: The antigen remains unidentified.

One entry per CDR3 protein, called by TCRdb with MiXCR from the multiplex PCR reads. The table lists some 250,000 distinct CDR3 sequences, 30% to 35% of them singletons. General study results and limits: Compared with basal-like, luminal-like tumors shared significantly more repertoire with nontumor tissue. Data only fit, rather than demonstrated, lymph node origin of most tumor T cells. Findings are consistent with lymph node origin and intratumoral expansion of most tumor T cells.

The TCR originated in a female donor with breast cancer. Some clones in this sample may be carry-over from other donors' samples. The rearrangement uses TRBV4-3 and TRBJ2-1, with D possibly being TRBD1 (6 bases). The sample comprised axillary lymph node tissue. In DNA, the CDR3 is TGCGCCAGCAGCCAACAGGGGTACAATGAGCAGTTCTTC. Amino acid sequence: CASSQQGYNEQFF.